Following are 18 T cell receptor beta chains from one sample sequenced in a study of T cell responses to AZD1222 COVID-19 vaccine. Some clones are missing from TCRdb's copy, which holds only in-frame ones; the method was immunoSEQ multiplex PCR. Here the sample spans some 98,000 clones, more than 70% being singletons. Material: peripheral blood, obtained on day 0 of AZD1222 vaccination. The receptor set was obtained from an adult in good health.

The rearrangement uses TRBV6-4 and TRBJ1-2; D is undetermined. Trimming pared 3 bases from V and 4 bases from J, leaving 9 bases between. This CDR3 contains 13 residues. CDR1 and CDR2 from the germline V gene are MRHNA and SNTAGT. CDR3 in amino acids: CASSEKDGYGYTF. DNA for the CDR3: TGTGCCAGCAGTGAAAAGGACGGCTATGGCTACACCTTC.

Details on this clone: At the DNA level, this CDR3 is encoded by other sequences in the same sample as well. The V gene is TRBV7-2, the J gene TRBJ2-5, with 14 bases lining up with TRBD2. Per germline, CDR1 SGHTA and CDR2 FQGNSA. The J segment lost 2 bases and the V segment lost 4 bases, leaving 3 bases of the junction unmatched. The CDR3 loop spans 16 amino acids. The CDR3 sequence: CASSSGLAGGQETQYF. Written as DNA, the CDR3 is TGTGCCAGCAGCTCTGGACTAGCGGGGGGACAAGAGACCCAGTACTTC.

CDR3 sequence reads: CASSIDNERRAFF. The CDR3 DNA reads TGTGCCAGTAGTATAGACAACGAGCGAAGGGCTTTCTTT. The rearrangement joins TRBV19 to TRBJ1-1, with D unclear. CDR3 size: 13 residues. The germline V gene has CDR1 LNHDA and CDR2 SQIVND (reference sequence). The ends were cut back, 0 bases at V and 11 bases at J, with 13 bases in the middle.

The V gene is TRBV25-1, the J gene TRBJ2-3, with 11 bases lining up with TRBD2. The CDR3 totals 14 residues. Germline V gene sequence: CDR1 MGHDK, CDR2 SYGVNS. With V trimmed by 8 bases and J by 4 bases, 5 bases remained unmatched. In DNA, the CDR3 is TGTGCCAGCGGAGGGACTAGCGGCCCAGATACGCAGTATTTT. Residues: CASGGTSGPDTQYF.

The chain has TRBV5-1 and TRBJ2-1; 11 positions agree with TRBD2. Germline CDR1 is SGHRS and CDR2 is YFSETQ. V dropped 3 bases and J dropped 7; count of bases not matched to a gene: 12. CDR3 length equals 17 residues. The DNA for the CDR3 is TGCGCCAGCAGCTCAGGCCTAGCGGGGGGAGGTCGGAATGAGCAGTTCTTC. Residues: CASSSGLAGGGRNEQFF.

The CDR3 sequence is CASSERALATEAFF. CDR3 nucleotides: TGTGCCAGCAGTGAGAGGGCTCTGGCCACTGAAGCTTTCTTT. The chain is built from TRBV6-1 and TRBJ1-1, with D hard to call. CDR1 is MNHNS and CDR2 is SASEGT in the germline V gene. Trimming took 3 bases from V and 4 from J, leaving 12 bases between them. There are 14 residues in the CDR3.

The CDR3 nucleotides read TGTGCCAGCAGCCTACCAGACGGGACCAACTATGGCTACACCTTC. Its protein is CASSLPDGTNYGYTF. This chain connects TRBV5-4 to TRBJ1-2; TRBD1 might be the D (5 bases). CDR1 and CDR2 from the germline V gene are SGHNT and YYREEE (reference sequence). Trimming took off 4 bases at V and 2 bases at J, with 15 bases between the two ends. This CDR3 spans 15 amino acids.

The rearrangement uses TRBV19 and TRBJ1-1; the D is unclear. Germline lookup yields CDR1 LNHDA and CDR2 SQIVND (reference sequence). Deletions cut 3 bases from V and 7 bases from J, with 15 bases between. The CDR3 runs 14 residues. CDR3 DNA sequence: TGTGCCAGTAGTATCAAAACCACCCGAGGTGAAGCTTTCTTT. Translation: CASSIKTTRGEAFF.

This chain joins TRBV30 and TRBJ2-4; TRBD1 might be the D (6 bases). V was pared by 5 bases and J by 4 bases, with 15 bases between. Germline CDR1 is GTSNPN and CDR2 is SVGIG (reference sequence). The length of the CDR3 is 14 residues. The CDR3 DNA follows: TGTGCCTGGGCCGGTGTACAGGGTAAAAACATTCAGTACTTC. It yields the protein CAWAGVQGKNIQYF. The complete variable domain, with remaining parts taken from reference TRBV30 and TRBJ2-4, reads SQTIHQWPATLVQPVGSPLSLECTVEGTSNPNLYWYRQAAGRGLQLLFYSVGIGQISSEVPQNLSASRPQDRQFILSSKKLLLSDSGFYLCAWAGVQGKNIQYFGAGTRLSVL.

To note about this clone: This specimen includes other DNA sequences encoding the same CDR3. V is TRBV9 and J is TRBJ1-3; no clear D. The CDR3 consists of 15 residues. CDR1 is SGDLS, CDR2 YYNGEE, per germline. The ends were cut back, 0 bases at V and 0 bases at J, with 7 bases in the middle. The CDR3 DNA follows: TGTGCCAGCAGCGTAGGGGAGGGCTCTGGAAACACCATATATTTT. Its translation is CASSVGEGSGNTIYF.

This chain links TRBV5-1 with TRBJ1-1, with D unclear. Germline values: CDR1 SGHRS, CDR2 YFSETQ. V dropped 5 bases and J dropped 1 base, with 15 bases sitting between them. This CDR3 has 15 residues. CDR3 nucleotides: TGCGCCAGCAGTTACGACTCACCAGGGAACACTGAAGCTTTCTTT. This gives the protein CASSYDSPGNTEAFF.

The chain links TRBV18 to TRBJ2-1; TRBD2 aligns across 13 bases. J was trimmed by 9 bases and V by 8 bases; bases with no gene match: 16. The CDR3 runs 17 residues. The germline V gene has CDR1 KGHSH and CDR2 LQKENI. The CDR3 DNA follows: TGTGCCAGCCTAAGGACTAGCGGGGGAAGGACCAGGAGTGAGCAGTTCTTC. The encoded protein is CASLRTSGGRTRSEQFF.

The chain combines TRBV7-9 with TRBJ1-5; the D is unclear. The CDR3 totals 13 residues. Germline lookup yields CDR1 SEHNR and CDR2 FQNEAQ (reference sequence). The V end was cut by 5 bases, the J end by 4 bases, with 9 bases between. The CDR3 protein is CASSRDGNQPQHF. In DNA form, the CDR3 reads TGTGCCAGCAGCCGAGACGGGAATCAGCCCCAGCATTTT.

The chain joins TRBV5-1 to TRBJ2-1, with 11 positions matching TRBD1. The CDR3 runs to 14 residues. J was trimmed by 8 bases and V by 6 bases; bases with no gene match: 7. From germline, CDR1 is SGHRS and CDR2 YFSETQ. The CDR3 DNA sequence: TGCGCCAGCAAGGGACAGGGGGGCTTCGATGAGCAGTTCTTC. Translated, it gives CASKGQGGFDEQFF.

CDR3 bases: TGTGCCAGCAGCTTAGCCTTTCAGGGCTCTAGCCCTGGAAACACCATATATTTT. It translates to CASSLAFQGSSPGNTIYF. This chain connects TRBV11-2 to TRBJ1-3; D is possibly TRBD1 (5 bases). Trimming stripped 1 base from V and 2 bases from J, with 18 bases between. The CDR3 is 18 residues long. Germline V gene data show CDR1 as SGHAT and CDR2 as FQNNGV.

The chain carries TRBV6-2 or TRBV6-3 and TRBJ2-3, with D uncertain. This CDR3 has 11 amino acids. Germline-derived CDR1 and CDR2 are MNHEY and SVGEGT. V was shortened by 1 base and J by 6 bases, with 2 bases between the two germline ends. The CDR3 reads CASSYLDTQYF. The CDR3 DNA is TGTGCCAGCAGTTACTTGGATACGCAGTATTTT.

The rearrangement joins TRBV19 to TRBJ1-2; no clear D. The CDR3 loop spans 16 amino acids. Germline V gene data show CDR1 as LNHDA and CDR2 as SQIVND (reference sequence). V lost 3 bases and J 6 bases, leaving 20 bases between the germline ends. The CDR3 loop is CASSITPTGSVNGYTF. For the CDR3, the DNA is TGTGCCAGTAGTATTACCCCGACGGGTTCAGTCAATGGCTACACCTTC. The complete variable domain, with remaining parts taken from reference TRBV19 and TRBJ1-2, reads DGGITQSPKYLFRKEGQNVTLSCEQNLNHDAMYWYRQDPGQGLRLIYYSQIVNDFQKGDIAEGYSVSREKKESFPLTVTSAQKNPTAFYLCASSITPTGSVNGYTFGSGTRLTVV.

The chain links TRBV7-8 to TRBJ2-7; D remains ambiguous. Germline CDR1 is SGHVS and CDR2 is FQNEAQ. Deletions cut 2 bases from V and 5 bases from J, with 13 bases between. The CDR3 loop spans 14 amino acids. CDR3 sequence reads: CASSLRLGRDEQYF. CDR3 nucleotides: TGTGCCAGCAGCTTACGTCTTGGACGGGACGAGCAGTACTTC.